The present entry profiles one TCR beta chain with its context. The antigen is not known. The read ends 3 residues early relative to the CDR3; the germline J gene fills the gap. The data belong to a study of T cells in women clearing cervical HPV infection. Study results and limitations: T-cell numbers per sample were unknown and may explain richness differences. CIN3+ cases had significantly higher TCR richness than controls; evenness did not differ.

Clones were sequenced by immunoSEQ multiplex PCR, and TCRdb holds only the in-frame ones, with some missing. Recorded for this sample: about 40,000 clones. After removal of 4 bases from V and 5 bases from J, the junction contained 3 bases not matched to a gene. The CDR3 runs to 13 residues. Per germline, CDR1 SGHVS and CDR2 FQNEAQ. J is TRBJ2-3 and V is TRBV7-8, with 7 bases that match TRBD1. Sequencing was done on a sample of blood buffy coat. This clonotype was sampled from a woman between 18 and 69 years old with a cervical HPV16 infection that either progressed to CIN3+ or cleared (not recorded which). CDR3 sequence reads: CASSSTGLDTQYF. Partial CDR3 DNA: TGTGCCAGCAGCTCGACAGGGTTAGATACG.